Presented here are 24 T cell receptor beta chains from one specimen sequenced in a study of cytomegalovirus exposure and HLA in healthy donors. The PCR ran on 60 Vbeta and 13 Jbeta primers. Assay used: immunoSEQ multiplex PCR; TCRdb lists only in-frame clones, some missing. This table has about 140,000 clones, approximately 64% appearing once. The sequenced material came from PBMCs. The receptors were sampled from a woman in her 40s in good health and CMV-seronegative.

The chain uses TRBV5-8 and TRBJ2-7; 9 positions agree with TRBD2. Germline-derived CDR1 and CDR2 are SGHTS and YDEGEE. V shed 3 bases and J 3 bases; nucleotides not matched to a gene: 7. This CDR3 has 15 residues. The CDR3 region is CASSSQSSGDYEQYF. CDR3 bases: TGTGCCAGCAGCTCCCAGTCTAGCGGGGACTACGAGCAGTACTTC.

Concerning this clone: The junction differs from germline at one of its ends, possibly a read error. The chain couples TRBV6-1 to TRBJ2-1, with a tentative D call TRBD2 (5 bases). The CDR3 spans 13 residues. CDR1 and CDR2 from the germline V gene are MNHNS and SASEGT. CDR3 coding DNA: TGTGCCAGCAGTGAAGCGATCGGTTTGTCCGGGGTCTTC. It encodes CASSEAIGLSGVF.

This clone was picked up a small number of times. The chain couples TRBV6-6 to TRBJ1-1, with a tentative D call TRBD1 (5 bases). Germline CDR1 is MNHNY and CDR2 is SVGAGI (reference sequence). Trimming pared 4 bases from V and 8 bases from J, leaving 17 bases between. The CDR3 has 14 residues. The CDR3 bases are TGTGCCAGCAGTTTTGCGTCCCAGGGAATCGAAGCTTTCTTT. As protein: CASSFASQGIEAFF.

J is TRBJ1-1 and V is TRBV19, with 8 positions matching TRBD1. Germline CDR1 LNHDA, CDR2 SQIVND (reference sequence). After removal of 5 bases from V and 4 bases from J, the junction contained 9 bases not matched to a gene. This CDR3 has 15 amino acids. The CDR3 coding sequence is TGTGCCAGTAGTTTACGGACAGGGAGCGGCACTGAAGCTTTCTTT. As protein: CASSLRTGSGTEAFF.

This chain connects TRBV7-8 to TRBJ1-1; TRBD1 matches 7 bases. The CDR3 is 16 amino acids. Germline CDR1 reads SGHVS; CDR2 reads FQNEAQ. V lost 5 bases, J lost 1 base, and 10 bases stayed unmatched. The chain's CDR3 is CASSPEGGVGNTEAFF. The CDR3 DNA reads as TGTGCCAGCAGCCCAGAAGGGGGCGTAGGGAACACTGAAGCTTTCTTT. The whole variable domain, remainder taken from reference TRBV7-8 and TRBJ1-1, is GAGVSQSPRYKVAKRGQDVALRCDPISGHVSLFWYQQALGQGPEFLTYFQNEAQLDKSGLPSDRFFAERPEGSVSTLKIQRTQQEDSAVYLCASSPEGGVGNTEAFFGQGTRLTVV.

CDR3 loop: CASSPPAQGRETQYF. The CDR3 region has the DNA TGTGCCAGCAGCCCCCCGGCCCAGGGAAGAGAGACCCAGTACTTC. This rearrangement joins TRBV7-9 to TRBJ2-5, with D maybe TRBD1 (5 bases). This CDR3 is built from 15 residues. The V and J ends lost 5 bases and 4 bases respectively, with 17 bases between them. Looked up from germline, CDR1 is SEHNR and CDR2 is FQNEAQ (reference sequence).

The gene calls are TRBV29-1 and TRBJ1-2; a weak D match, TRBD1 (6 bases). V shed 1 base and J shed 5 bases, with 8 bases lying between them. Germline loops: CDR1 SQVTM, CDR2 ANQGSEA. The CDR3 consists of 12 residues. CDR3 in DNA: TGCAGCGTTGAAGTCCAGGGGTATGGCTACACCTTC. Its protein product is CSVEVQGYGYTF.

V gene TRBV11-2 combines with J gene TRBJ2-7, with 8 bases lining up with TRBD1. Germline V gene sequence: CDR1 SGHAT, CDR2 FQNNGV. After removal of 2 bases from V and 2 bases from J, the junction contained 14 bases not matched to a gene. The CDR3 contains 18 residues. The CDR3 DNA reads TGTGCCAGCAGCTTACGGGGGACAGGCAGGCAGATTACCTACGAGCAGTACTTC. Translated: CASSLRGTGRQITYEQYF. Together with reference TRBV11-2 and TRBJ2-7, the CDR3 gives the full variable domain: EAGVAQSPRYKIIEKRQSVAFWCNPISGHATLYWYQQILGQGPKLLIQFQNNGVVDDSQLPKDRFSAERLKGVDSTLKIQPAKLEDSAVYLCASSLRGTGRQITYEQYFGPGTRLTVT.

This clone has a handful of counts. The V and J genes are TRBV7-9 and TRBJ2-3; 9 bases line up with TRBD2. Germline CDR1 reads SEHNR; CDR2 reads FQNEAQ (reference sequence). The CDR3 is 17 residues long. Trimming at V came to 4 bases and at J to 3 bases, leaving 11 bases not matched to a gene. The CDR3 DNA reads TGTGCCAGCAGCTCCCAGGAGGCTAGCGGGACTACAGATACGCAGTATTTT. Its protein is CASSSQEASGTTDTQYF.

The CDR3 DNA sequence: TGTGCCAGCAGTGCGGGGGGGGGTGGCACTGAAGCTTTCTTT. It translates to CASSAGGGGTEAFF. The chain is built from TRBV2 and TRBJ1-1; tentatively, D is TRBD1 (5 bases). CDR1 is SNHLY, CDR2 FYNNEI, per germline. The germline V and J ends were trimmed by 4 bases and 4 bases, with 13 bases remaining between them. This CDR3 spans 14 amino acids. Combining the CDR3 with reference TRBV2 and TRBJ1-1 gives the whole variable domain EPEVTQTPSHQVTQMGQEVILRCVPISNHLYFYWYRQILGQKVEFLVSFYNNEISEKSEIFDDQFSVERPDGSNFTLKIRSTKLEDSAMYFCASSAGGGGTEAFFGQGTRLTVV.

The chain couples TRBV29-1 to TRBJ2-7; D is ambiguous. In germline, CDR1 is SQVTM, CDR2 ANQGSEA. The length of the CDR3 is 11 residues. V was pared by 4 bases and J by 0 bases, with 4 bases between. CDR3 protein: CSVVISYEQYF. DNA for the CDR3: TGCAGCGTTGTTATCTCCTACGAGCAGTACTTC.

V is TRBV2 and J is TRBJ1-2, with 7 bases identical to TRBD1. The junction had 9 bases not matched to a gene; V was cut back by 6 bases and J by 5 bases. Per the germline V gene, CDR1 is SNHLY and CDR2 is FYNNEI. This CDR3 is built from 14 residues. CDR3 region: CASSVTGSGYGYTF. In nucleotides, the CDR3 is TGTGCCAGCAGCGTGACAGGGTCTGGGTATGGCTACACCTTC.

The rearrangement links TRBV4-1 to TRBJ2-7; 8 bases match TRBD2. Trimming took 5 bases from V and 3 from J; bases not matched to a gene: 9. The CDR3 contains 15 residues. Germline assignment: CDR1 MGHRA and CDR2 YSYEKL. The CDR3: CASSFSGTSNYEQYF. CDR3 in DNA: TGCGCCAGCAGCTTCTCGGGGACTAGTAACTACGAGCAGTACTTC.

The V call is TRBV7-6, the J call TRBJ1-5; D call uncertain. Trimming cost V 1 base and J 7 bases, with 17 bases left between them. Germline V lookup: CDR1 SGHVS, CDR2 FNYEAQ. The CDR3 extends over 16 amino acids. CDR3 in amino acids: CASSLEGAGGKQPQHF. The CDR3 DNA reads as TGTGCCAGCAGCTTAGAGGGTGCAGGAGGAAAACAGCCCCAGCATTTT.

The chain joins TRBV7-9 to TRBJ1-2; the D is unclear. V lost 3 bases and J 8 bases, leaving 13 bases between the germline ends. CDR1 and CDR2 (germline): SEHNR, FQNEAQ (reference sequence). The CDR3 is made up of 13 amino acids. The chain's CDR3 is CASSFAGTSGYTF. The CDR3 DNA is TGTGCCAGCAGCTTTGCAGGTACTTCGGGCTACACCTTC.

J is TRBJ2-3 and V is TRBV27, with TRBD2 identical over 8 bases. Germline values: CDR1 MNHEY, CDR2 SMNVEV (reference sequence). The CDR3 sequence is 13 residues long. V lost 6 bases, J lost 6 bases, and 5 bases stayed unmatched. The CDR3 DNA is TGTGCCAGCAGCGGGGGGGCTGGCGATACGCAGTATTTT. Translating gives CASSGGAGDTQYF.

The chain recombines TRBV2 with TRBJ1-1, with TRBD1 as a possible D gene (5 bases). Trimming removed 6 bases at V and 1 base at J, with 15 bases between. Germline loops: CDR1 SNHLY, CDR2 FYNNEI. The CDR3 runs 15 residues. CDR3 residues: CASRPRGGGNTEAFF. The CDR3 nucleotides read TGTGCCAGCAGGCCCCGAGGCGGGGGGAACACTGAAGCTTTCTTT.

This clone was observed a handful of times. The same CDR3 arises from other DNA sequences in this sample as well. The V and J genes are TRBV28 and TRBJ2-3; the D gene is possibly TRBD1 (6 bases). Germline V gene lookup returns CDR1 MDHEN and CDR2 SYDVKM. CDR3 length: 15 amino acids. V lost 2 bases and J 0 bases, leaving 9 bases between the germline ends. The CDR3 DNA follows: TGTGCCAGCAGTTTAGCAGGGGCCAGCACAGATACGCAGTATTTT. Amino acid sequence: CASSLAGASTDTQYF.

J is TRBJ1-1 and V is TRBV7-7, with D uncertain. Germline assignment: CDR1 SSHAT and CDR2 FNYEAQ (reference sequence). The CDR3 totals 13 residues. V was clipped by 2 bases and J by 3 bases, with 7 bases between them. The CDR3 DNA sequence: TGTGCCAGCAGCTTATCAGAGGACACTGAAGCTTTCTTT. It encodes CASSLSEDTEAFF.

This rearrangement joins TRBV20-1 to TRBJ1-2; D is possibly TRBD1 (6 bases). V gave up 2 bases and J gave up 8 bases, with 9 bases separating them. Germline V gene lookup returns CDR1 DFQATT and CDR2 SNEGSKA (reference sequence). The CDR3 consists of 11 residues. The CDR3 DNA is TGCAGTGCTAGACCAGGGGAGGGCTACACCTTC. Translation: CSARPGEGYTF.

The chain joins TRBV12-5 to TRBJ1-1; D might be TRBD1 (5 bases). CDR3 length: 15 amino acids. The V end was cut by 7 bases, the J end by 4 bases, with 19 bases between. Germline lookup yields CDR1 LGHNT and CDR2 FRNRAP. CDR3 DNA: TGTGCTAGTGAAACCGAACCCGGGACTTCCACTGAAGCTTTCTTT. It codes for CASETEPGTSTEAFF.

This clone was recorded a few times. The chain links TRBV7-2 to TRBJ2-7; TRBD1 matches at 9 bases. V gave up 5 bases and J gave up 4 bases; unmatched junction bases: 12. This CDR3 region has 16 residues. Looked up from germline, CDR1 is SGHTA and CDR2 is FQGNSA. CDR3: CASSKGQGTRLYEQYF. For the CDR3, the DNA is TGTGCCAGCAGCAAAGGACAGGGGACCCGTTTATACGAGCAGTACTTC.

This clone was detected only a few times. The genes are TRBV4-3 and TRBJ1-2; 7 bases match TRBD1. J gave up 0 bases and V 3 bases, and 1 base lay outside the gene matches. Per germline, CDR1 LGHNA and CDR2 YSLEER. This CDR3 contains 14 residues. DNA of the CDR3: TGCGCCAGCAGCCAGGACAGGTCTAACTATGGCTACACCTTC. As protein: CASSQDRSNYGYTF.

The rearrangement joins TRBV5-1 to TRBJ2-5; TRBD1 agrees at 8 bases. J was trimmed by 3 bases and V by 2 bases; bases with no gene match: 0. The length of the CDR3 is 13 residues. Germline assignment: CDR1 SGHRS and CDR2 YFSETQ. The CDR3 spells CASSLQGEETQYF. The CDR3 DNA reads as TGCGCCAGCAGCTTACAGGGGGAAGAGACCCAGTACTTC. Variable domain in full (rest from reference TRBV5-1 and TRBJ2-5): KAGVTQTPRYLIKTRGQQVTLSCSPISGHRSVSWYQQTPGQGLQFLFEYFSETQRNKGNFPGRFSGRQFSNSRSEMNVSTLELGDSALYLCASSLQGEETQYFGPGTRLLVL.